These T cell receptor beta chains were read from a single sample in a study of blood T cell repertoires in COVID-19. The method was immunoSEQ multiplex PCR; TCRdb's version includes in-frame clones alone and lacks a portion of them. The sample lists around 64,000 clones; 86% were seen once. What was sequenced was peripheral blood. All receptors derive from a middle-aged man with active COVID-19. Both conserved end residues are part of each CDR3. The D gene is left open where the match is weak. The size entry is marked missing in some rows and otherwise reads once, few, many or a size class.

clone size	D gene	J gene	V gene	CDR3 DNA	CDR3 protein
once	NA	TRBJ2-2	TRBV7-2	TGTGCCAGCAGCCCCCGAGGTAGCGGCACCGGGGAGCTGTTTTTT	CASSPRGSGTGELFF
once	TRBD2	TRBJ2-2	TRBV6-5	TGTGCCAGCAGTTACAGTGGCGGGGGAAACACCGGGGAGCTGTTTTTT	CASSYSGGGNTGELFF
NA	TRBD1	TRBJ2-2	TRBV11-2	TGTGCCAGCAGCTTTCACCAGACAGGGGCCGGCGGGGAGCTGTTTTTT	CASSFHQTGAGGELFF
NA	NA	TRBJ1-3	TRBV14	TGTGCCAGCAGCCAAGATCGGAGGAGAGTAGGAAACACCATATATTTT	CASSQDRRRVGNTIYF
NA	NA	TRBJ2-5	TRBV5-1	TGCGCCAGCAGCTTGAACTTACAAGAGACCCAGTACTTC	CASSLNLQETQYF
few	NA	TRBJ1-2	TRBV5-1	TGCGCCAGCAGCTTGGAGGGGCATCCTAACTATGGCTACACCTTC	CASSLEGHPNYGYTF
NA	TRBD1	TRBJ1-1	TRBV6-5	TGTGCCAGCAGTTACTCTGACAGGGAGACTGAAGCTTTCTTT	CASSYSDRETEAFF
NA	NA	TRBJ1-1	TRBV7-9	TGTGCCAGCAGCTCACAGGGCCTCGTGGGAGCTTTCTTT	CASSSQGLVGAFF
NA	NA	TRBJ2-3	TRBV28	TGTGCCAGCAGTTTGGGGCCCCCAGATACGCAGTATTTT	CASSLGPPDTQYF
NA	TRBD1	TRBJ1-2	TRBV7-2	TGTGCCAGCACCTACCGACAGGGATATGGCTACACCTTC	CASTYRQGYGYTF
NA	TRBD1	TRBJ2-5	TRBV9	TGTGCCAGCACCAAACAGGGGGGCCAAGAGACCCAGTACTTC	CASTKQGGQETQYF
NA	TRBD2	TRBJ2-5	TRBV5-1	TGCGCCAGCAGCTTAGCCCTTAGCGGGGACTCCCAAGAGACCCAGTACTTC	CASSLALSGDSQETQYF
NA	TRBD2	TRBJ2-3	TRBV7-8	TGTGCCAGCAGCTTAGGTGTACTAGCGGGGAGCACAGATACGCAGTATTTT	CASSLGVLAGSTDTQYF
once	NA	TRBJ2-1	TRBV7-2	TGTGCCAGCAGCTTTGGGGAGTTTTACAATGAGCAGTTCTTC	CASSFGEFYNEQFF
NA	NA	TRBJ2-2	TRBV11-2	TGTGCCAGCAGCGCATCGACGGGAGCTGGTGTTACCGGGGAGCTGTTTTTT	CASSASTGAGVTGELFF
NA	TRBD1	TRBJ2-1	TRBV11-1	TGTGCCAGCGGGGGCAGGACAGGGCGGAATGAGCAGTTCTTC	CASGGRTGRNEQFF
NA	NA	TRBJ2-3	TRBV7-3	TGTGCCAGCAGCCCGCAACCCGGGGGGCGCACAGATACGCAGTATTTT	CASSPQPGGRTDTQYF
NA	TRBD1	TRBJ2-2	TRBV18	TGTGCCAGCTCACCGGACAGGGGGCCCTTCGGGGAGCTGTTTTTT	CASSPDRGPFGELFF
NA	NA	TRBJ1-1	TRBV15	TGTGCCACCAGCAGAGATGGGGGGGTCTTTTCGGACACCAAGATGAACACTGAAGCTTTCTTT	CATSRDGGVFSDTKMNTEAFF
NA	TRBD1	TRBJ2-7	TRBV28	TGTGCCACCTCACAGGGGGCGGGCGACGAGCAGTACTTC	CATSQGAGDEQYF
NA	NA	TRBJ2-5	TRBV7-9	TGTGCCAGCAGCGATGGACACGTCCAAGAGACCCAGTACTTC	CASSDGHVQETQYF
NA	NA	TRBJ2-7	TRBV12-5	TGTGCTAGTGGTTCCTCTCTTAGCTACGAGCAGTACTTC	CASGSSLSYEQYF
NA	TRBD1	TRBJ1-2	TRBV6-5	TGTGCCAGCAGTCCTAACGCTTACAGGGGTGGCTACACCTTC	CASSPNAYRGGYTF